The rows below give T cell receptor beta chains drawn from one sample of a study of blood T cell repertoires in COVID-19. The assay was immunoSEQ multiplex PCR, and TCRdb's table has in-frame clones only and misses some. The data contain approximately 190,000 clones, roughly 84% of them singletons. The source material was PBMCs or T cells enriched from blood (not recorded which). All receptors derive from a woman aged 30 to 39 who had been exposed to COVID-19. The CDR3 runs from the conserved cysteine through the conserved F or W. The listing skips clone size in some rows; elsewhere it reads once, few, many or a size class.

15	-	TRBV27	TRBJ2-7	CASSSRGSPSYEQYF
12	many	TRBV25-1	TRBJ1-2	CASRRTAGGYTF
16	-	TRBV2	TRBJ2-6	CASSEVTRSGANVLTF
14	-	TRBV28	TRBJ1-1	CASSRAGLNTEAFF
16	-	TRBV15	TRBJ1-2	CATSRDRSGGAFGYTF
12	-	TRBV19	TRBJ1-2	CASNRDSYGYTF
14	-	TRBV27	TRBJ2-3	CASSNLRQGRTQYF
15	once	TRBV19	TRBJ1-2	CASSITGGSDYGYTF
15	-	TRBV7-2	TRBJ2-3	CASSLGATSTDTQYF
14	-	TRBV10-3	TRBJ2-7	CAISEPGRSYEQYF
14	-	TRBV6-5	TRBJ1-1	CASRPRERNTEAFF
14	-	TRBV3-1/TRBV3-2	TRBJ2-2	CASRAGVFTGELFF
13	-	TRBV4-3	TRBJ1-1	CASSPSGVAWAFF